This T cell receptor (beta chain) stems from a study of T cells and copy number aberrations in small-cell lung cancer. Normal lung samples lay at least 2 cm from the tumor margin. The data were produced by immunoSEQ multiplex PCR, yet TCRdb's version contains in-frame clones alone and is incomplete. The repertoire holds about 2,500 clones, with roughly four fifths as singletons. This clone was counted only a few times. Material for sequencing was normal tissue next to the tumor. This clonotype was sampled from a man in his sixties with small cell lung cancer.

The CDR3 nucleotides read TGTGCCAGCAGCTCCGGATATAGCAATCAGCCCCAGCATTTT. Its protein is CASSSGYSNQPQHF. The chain links TRBV11-2 to TRBJ1-5; D not certain. The CDR3 runs 14 residues. The V gene lost 4 bases and the J gene lost 0 bases, with 7 bases spanning the gap. Germline V gene sequence: CDR1 SGHAT, CDR2 FQNNGV.